A selection of T cell receptor beta chains follows, all from one sample in a study of T cell responses to AZD1222 COVID-19 vaccine. This table comes from immunoSEQ multiplex PCR, and its TCRdb copy is limited to in-frame clones, with some not included. The table lists 75,000 to 90,000 clones, 85% to 95% of them singletons. Specimen: peripheral blood, collected 28 days after the second AZD1222 dose. The receptors originated from an adult who received the AZD1222 COVID-19 vaccine. The CDR3 runs from the conserved cysteine through the conserved F or W. The D gene is left open where the match is weak. Expanded clones are given a class, and other clones once, few, many or no size at all.

clone size: -; J gene: TRBJ2-7; D gene: -; V gene: TRBV5-4; CDR3 DNA: TGTGCCAGCAGCTTAGAGCTCGGGTCCTACGAGCAGTACTTC; CDR3 protein: CASSLELGSYEQYF
clone size: -; J gene: TRBJ2-5; D gene: TRBD2; V gene: TRBV28; CDR3 DNA: TGTGCCAGCAGTTTCTTGACTAGCTTTGCGGAACAAGAGACCCAGTACTTC; CDR3 protein: CASSFLTSFAEQETQYF
clone size: -; J gene: TRBJ2-1; D gene: -; V gene: TRBV29-1; CDR3 DNA: TGCAGCGTTGTTGGCGGACCCTCCTACAATGAGCAGTTCTTC; CDR3 protein: CSVVGGPSYNEQFF
clone size: many; J gene: TRBJ1-5; D gene: -; V gene: TRBV2; CDR3 DNA: TGTGCCAGCACTATGGGGGGCGGGCAGCCCCAGCATTTT; CDR3 protein: CASTMGGGQPQHF
clone size: once; J gene: TRBJ1-1; D gene: -; V gene: TRBV27; CDR3 DNA: TGTGCCAGCAGTTCGCGGGGGTTTTTTGAAGCTTTCTTT; CDR3 protein: CASSSRGFFEAFF
clone size: -; J gene: TRBJ2-7; D gene: TRBD1; V gene: TRBV11-2; CDR3 DNA: TGTGCCAGCAGCTCAACTTCCGGGACAGGGGCGTCCTACGAGCAGTACTTC; CDR3 protein: CASSSTSGTGASYEQYF
clone size: -; J gene: TRBJ2-7; D gene: -; V gene: TRBV29-1; CDR3 DNA: TGCAGCGTTGAAGATACACCAGGGGCCTCCTACGAGCAGTACTTC; CDR3 protein: CSVEDTPGASYEQYF
clone size: once; J gene: TRBJ2-7; D gene: TRBD2; V gene: TRBV28; CDR3 DNA: TGTGCCAGCCGACTAGCGGGAACCTACGAGCAGTACTTC; CDR3 protein: CASRLAGTYEQYF
clone size: -; J gene: TRBJ2-7; D gene: -; V gene: TRBV3-1/TRBV3-2; CDR3 DNA: TGTGCCAGCAGCCAAGTGGCCGGCACCGGCCACGAGCAGTACTTC; CDR3 protein: CASSQVAGTGHEQYF
clone size: -; J gene: TRBJ1-5; D gene: -; V gene: TRBV19; CDR3 DNA: TGTGCCAGTAGTATACGCAGGGCCCCAAATAGCAATCAGCCCCAGCATTTT; CDR3 protein: CASSIRRAPNSNQPQHF
clone size: -; J gene: TRBJ2-4; D gene: TRBD2; V gene: TRBV25-1; CDR3 DNA: TGTGCCAGCAGTGAATCGACACCGGGAGGCATTCAGTACTTC; CDR3 protein: CASSESTPGGIQYF
clone size: -; J gene: TRBJ2-2; D gene: TRBD2; V gene: TRBV2; CDR3 DNA: TGTGCCAGCACTCGAACTAGCGGGAGGGCCCCTGGGGAGCTGTTTTTT; CDR3 protein: CASTRTSGRAPGELFF
clone size: once; J gene: TRBJ2-2; D gene: TRBD1; V gene: TRBV9; CDR3 DNA: TGTGCCAGCAGCGCCTGGGACAGAAACACCGGGGAGCTGTTTTTT; CDR3 protein: CASSAWDRNTGELFF
clone size: -; J gene: TRBJ2-1; D gene: TRBD1; V gene: TRBV7-9; CDR3 DNA: TGTGCCAGCAGACTTACCGGGACAGACAATGAGCAGTTCTTC; CDR3 protein: CASRLTGTDNEQFF
clone size: once; J gene: TRBJ1-1; D gene: TRBD1; V gene: TRBV28; CDR3 DNA: TGTGCCAGCAGTGCTCAGGGGGACGGAACTGAAGCTTTCTTT; CDR3 protein: CASSAQGDGTEAFF
clone size: -; J gene: TRBJ2-7; D gene: -; V gene: TRBV13; CDR3 DNA: TGTGCCAGCAGCCGCCCTACGGACAACTCCTACGAGCAGTACTTC; CDR3 protein: CASSRPTDNSYEQYF
clone size: -; J gene: TRBJ2-7; D gene: -; V gene: TRBV7-9; CDR3 DNA: TGTGCCAGCAGCTTAGAGCGGTACGAGCAGTACTTC; CDR3 protein: CASSLERYEQYF
clone size: -; J gene: TRBJ1-2; D gene: TRBD1; V gene: TRBV9; CDR3 DNA: TGTGCCAGCAGCGGCGACAGGGTAGTGAGGGGTGGCTACACCTTC; CDR3 protein: CASSGDRVVRGGYTF
clone size: -; J gene: TRBJ1-5; D gene: -; V gene: TRBV4-3; CDR3 DNA: TGCGCCAGCAGCCAGGGCTCTGGGCCCCAGCATTTT; CDR3 protein: CASSQGSGPQHF
clone size: -; J gene: TRBJ1-5; D gene: -; V gene: TRBV28; CDR3 DNA: TGTGCCAGCAGGGAAGACAGCAATCAGCCCCAGCATTTT; CDR3 protein: CASREDSNQPQHF
clone size: -; J gene: TRBJ2-1; D gene: TRBD2; V gene: TRBV2; CDR3 DNA: TGTGCCAGCAGTGACCAGCGGGAGTACCACAATGAGCAGTTCTTC; CDR3 protein: CASSDQREYHNEQFF
clone size: -; J gene: TRBJ1-2; D gene: TRBD1; V gene: TRBV28; CDR3 DNA: TGTGCCAGCAGTCCGAACAGGGGGTATGGCTACACCTTC; CDR3 protein: CASSPNRGYGYTF
clone size: -; J gene: TRBJ1-1; D gene: -; V gene: TRBV9; CDR3 DNA: TGTGCCAGCAGCTCGATGAACACTGAAGCTTTCTTT; CDR3 protein: CASSSMNTEAFF
clone size: -; J gene: TRBJ2-7; D gene: TRBD1; V gene: TRBV6-2/TRBV6-3; CDR3 DNA: TGTGCCAGCAGTTACGGGACAGGGAACCCCTACGAGCAGTACTTC; CDR3 protein: CASSYGTGNPYEQYF
clone size: -; J gene: TRBJ2-7; D gene: TRBD1; V gene: TRBV28; CDR3 DNA: TGTGCCAGCATTTCGAGGGACAGGGTCCACGAGCAGTACTTC; CDR3 protein: CASISRDRVHEQYF
clone size: -; J gene: TRBJ1-3; D gene: TRBD1; V gene: TRBV28; CDR3 DNA: TGTGCCAGCAGTTTATTAGGAGGGGGCTTTGGAAACACCATATATTTT; CDR3 protein: CASSLLGGGFGNTIYF
clone size: once; J gene: TRBJ1-4; D gene: TRBD1; V gene: TRBV6-5; CDR3 DNA: TGTGCCAGCAGTACAGGGGCCGTGTTGGAAAAACTGTTTTTT; CDR3 protein: CASSTGAVLEKLFF
clone size: -; J gene: TRBJ1-4; D gene: TRBD1; V gene: TRBV7-9; CDR3 DNA: TGTGCCAGCAGCTTAGTGGGACAGCCTAATGAAAAACTGTTTTTT; CDR3 protein: CASSLVGQPNEKLFF
clone size: -; J gene: TRBJ2-7; D gene: -; V gene: TRBV2; CDR3 DNA: TGTGCCAGCGCACAGGTCAGCTCCCACGAGCAGTACTTC; CDR3 protein: CASAQVSSHEQYF
clone size: -; J gene: TRBJ2-3; D gene: -; V gene: TRBV9; CDR3 DNA: TGTGCCAGCAGCGTAGCCCAGCGAGGGGGAGGGGATACGCAGTATTTT; CDR3 protein: CASSVAQRGGGDTQYF
clone size: -; J gene: TRBJ1-1; D gene: -; V gene: TRBV28; CDR3 DNA: TGTGCCAGCAGTTCCCCGACTAGGGATGAAGCTTTCTTT; CDR3 protein: CASSSPTRDEAFF
clone size: -; J gene: TRBJ1-1; D gene: -; V gene: TRBV5-6; CDR3 DNA: TGTGCCAGCAGCTTTTACGTTACTGAAGCTTTCTTT; CDR3 protein: CASSFYVTEAFF
clone size: -; J gene: TRBJ2-7; D gene: TRBD2; V gene: TRBV18; CDR3 DNA: TGTGCCAGCTCACCACCGGGACTAGCGAACCACGAGCAGTACTTC; CDR3 protein: CASSPPGLANHEQYF
clone size: -; J gene: TRBJ2-5; D gene: -; V gene: TRBV28; CDR3 DNA: TGTGCCAGCAGTTCGATTGAGTACCAAGAGACCCAGTACTTC; CDR3 protein: CASSSIEYQETQYF
clone size: -; J gene: TRBJ1-1; D gene: TRBD1; V gene: TRBV4-2; CDR3 DNA: TGTGCCAGCAGCCCCAGGGGGCCCGGAACTGAAGCTTTCTTT; CDR3 protein: CASSPRGPGTEAFF
clone size: -; J gene: TRBJ2-1; D gene: -; V gene: TRBV5-5; CDR3 DNA: TGTGCCAGCAGCCGGGAGAGTCCCGATTACAATGAGCAGTTCTTC; CDR3 protein: CASSRESPDYNEQFF
clone size: once; J gene: TRBJ2-7; D gene: TRBD1; V gene: TRBV28; CDR3 DNA: TGTGCCAGCAGGCGGACAGGGACAAATCCATACTACGAGCAGTACTTC; CDR3 protein: CASRRTGTNPYYEQYF
clone size: -; J gene: TRBJ2-2; D gene: TRBD1; V gene: TRBV9; CDR3 DNA: TGTGCCAGCAGCCGACAGGGGGCCGCCGGGGAGCTGTTTTTT; CDR3 protein: CASSRQGAAGELFF
clone size: -; J gene: TRBJ1-5; D gene: -; V gene: TRBV18; CDR3 DNA: TGTGCCAGCTCACCCCCGAATAGCAATCAGCCCCAGCATTTT; CDR3 protein: CASSPPNSNQPQHF
clone size: -; J gene: TRBJ2-1; D gene: TRBD1; V gene: TRBV6-1; CDR3 DNA: TGTGCCAGCAGTGGGACAGGGAGCCCTGTGGGGTATGAGCAGTTCTTC; CDR3 protein: CASSGTGSPVGYEQFF
clone size: -; J gene: TRBJ2-3; D gene: TRBD2; V gene: TRBV11-2; CDR3 DNA: TGTGCCAGCAGCTTAGAAGGGACTAGCGGGACTCGCAGTTCAGATACGCAGTATTTT; CDR3 protein: CASSLEGTSGTRSSDTQYF
clone size: -; J gene: TRBJ2-3; D gene: TRBD2; V gene: TRBV4-3; CDR3 DNA: TGCGCCAGCAGCCAAGAGGGGAATTTCGGGAGGGCCGGCCCAGATACGCAGTATTTT; CDR3 protein: CASSQEGNFGRAGPDTQYF
clone size: -; J gene: TRBJ2-1; D gene: -; V gene: TRBV25-1; CDR3 DNA: TGTGCCAGCAGACTTTCCGATGAGCAGTTCTTC; CDR3 protein: CASRLSDEQFF
clone size: -; J gene: TRBJ2-7; D gene: -; V gene: TRBV28; CDR3 DNA: TGTGCCAGCAGAACCAGGTTTCGCTCCTACGAGCAGTACTTC; CDR3 protein: CASRTRFRSYEQYF
clone size: -; J gene: TRBJ1-1; D gene: -; V gene: TRBV5-4; CDR3 DNA: TGTGCCAGCAGCTTGTCCCTAAAGGCTGAAGCTTTCTTT; CDR3 protein: CASSLSLKAEAFF
clone size: many; J gene: TRBJ1-6; D gene: TRBD1; V gene: TRBV19; CDR3 DNA: TGTGCCAGCAGACAGGGGGCAAATTCACCCCTCCACTTT; CDR3 protein: CASRQGANSPLHF
clone size: -; J gene: TRBJ2-5; D gene: TRBD2; V gene: TRBV15; CDR3 DNA: TGTGCCACACATAGGGCAGCGGGGAAAGAGACCCAGTACTTC; CDR3 protein: CATHRAAGKETQYF
clone size: -; J gene: TRBJ1-2; D gene: -; V gene: TRBV6-5; CDR3 DNA: TGTGCGAGCGAGGAGTATGTCTATGGCTACACCTTC; CDR3 protein: CASEEYVYGYTF
clone size: -; J gene: TRBJ1-2; D gene: TRBD1; V gene: TRBV6-6; CDR3 DNA: TGTGCCAGCAGTTACGGACAGGGCGGCGATGGCTACACCTTC; CDR3 protein: CASSYGQGGDGYTF